The clone carrying this TCR beta chain was seen once. Its matching antigen is unknown. This specimen comes from a study of CD8 T cells in ankylosing spondylitis. Points from the study as a whole: What appeared characteristic of ankylosing spondylitis blood was a TCR beta motif of several highly homologous variants. As reported, disease-linked clones showed significant enrichment in matched ankylosing spondylitis synovial fluid.

Germline V lookup: CDR1 GTSNPN, CDR2 SVGIG (reference sequence). V was shortened by 4 bases and J by 2 bases, with 11 bases between the two germline ends. The CDR3 is 13 residues long. 5'-RACE, quantitative and with molecular barcodes, yielded the TCR beta libraries. TCRdb reanalysed the 5' RACE reads using MiXCR and keeps one entry per CDR3 protein. The sample gives approximately 350,000 distinct CDR3 sequences, approximately 22% of which show up once; around 13% is in the top ten. Input material: blood, either unsorted or a sorted T cell fraction (not recorded which). The chain links TRBV30 to TRBJ1-1; no definite D call. The clonotype was recovered from a male donor with ankylosing spondylitis or in good health (not recorded which). Here the CDR3 reads CAWITDANTEAFF. DNA for the CDR3: TGTGCCTGGATTACGGACGCCAACACTGAAGCTTTCTTT.